A selection of T cell receptor beta chains follows, all from one sample in a study of blood T cell repertoires in COVID-19. Assay used: immunoSEQ multiplex PCR; TCRdb lists only in-frame clones, some missing. The sample carries under 95,000 clones, 88% recorded once. Specimen: peripheral blood. These receptors all stem from a human donor in a cohort sampled during active COVID-19. CDR3s leave out the opening cysteine and the closing phenylalanine or tryptophan. Fields, in order: J gene, V gene, CDR3 protein.

TRBJ2-1	TRBV4-2	ASSQEGTGDGEQF
TRBJ2-5	TRBV10-3	AISPRGQETQY
TRBJ2-4	TRBV18	ASSPLYYGGAKNIQY
TRBJ2-1	TRBV5-4	ASSSRTATAYNEQF
TRBJ2-5	TRBV5-1	ASSLTGNQETQY
TRBJ2-2	TRBV4-1	ASSRYGGTGELF
TRBJ2-1	TRBV15	ATSTRAGGDYNEQF
TRBJ2-3	TRBV4-2	ASSQDLALRGGKTDTQY
TRBJ1-2	TRBV7-8	ASSSWTGAGDGYT
TRBJ2-1	TRBV19	ASSSTGTGRYNEQF
TRBJ1-2	TRBV3-1/TRBV3-2	ASSQDAGDIYGYT
TRBJ1-2	TRBV20-1	SASGSGGTNYGYT
TRBJ2-5	TRBV25-1	ASSTGGWQTQY
TRBJ1-5	TRBV30	AWSVESDQPQH
TRBJ2-3	TRBV10-3	AIRFGDTDTQY
TRBJ2-1	TRBV2	ASRRGLAGSGEQF
TRBJ2-5	TRBV11-3	ASSLGGQYQETQY
TRBJ2-7	TRBV28	ASGSLGVYEQY
TRBJ2-5	TRBV28	ASSRFREPDPETQY
TRBJ2-7	TRBV19	ASSIPDFYEQY
TRBJ1-5	TRBV6-1	ASSEQPGQGLGGAQH
TRBJ1-5	TRBV10-1	ASSSNRDGNQPQH
TRBJ2-7	TRBV9	ASSVASLSYEQY
TRBJ1-1	TRBV29-1	SVGQGAGEAF
TRBJ2-5	TRBV7-2	ASGMNRGRETQY
TRBJ2-1	TRBV18	ASSRGQGWDNEQF
TRBJ2-1	TRBV12-5	ASGLVTTFLYWGDEQF
TRBJ2-3	TRBV12-1	ASSFATREQGDTDTQY
TRBJ1-2	TRBV28	ASRGQGSNYGYT
TRBJ1-1	TRBV19	ASRGGAEAF
TRBJ2-7	TRBV4-3	ASSHDIAGGLSYEQY
TRBJ2-5	TRBV25-1	ASSEAQAQY
TRBJ1-2	TRBV12-3/TRBV12-4	ASSYSGDGYT
TRBJ2-5	TRBV5-4	ASSLQGSGQETQY
TRBJ2-5	TRBV18	ASSQRTGAQETQY
TRBJ1-3	TRBV7-2	ASSLWRSGGSGNTIY
TRBJ2-1	TRBV24-1	APGGLAPHGAYNEQF
TRBJ1-2	TRBV18	ASSPGTGANYGYT
TRBJ2-2	TRBV6-1	ASSEKYGTGLPGGELF
TRBJ2-1	TRBV20-1	SASRTSGGVNEQF
TRBJ1-1	TRBV7-9	ASSSQGTDTEAF
TRBJ1-2	TRBV19	ASIKDRVPYGYT
TRBJ1-5	TRBV5-6	ASSLYGVQNQPQH
TRBJ2-1	TRBV5-5	ASSYAGQGYNEQF
TRBJ2-1	TRBV12-3/TRBV12-4	ASSLADTSKGF
TRBJ1-2	TRBV5-4	ASSLTQGKGYT
TRBJ2-1	TRBV14	ASKRTSVYNEQF
TRBJ2-3	TRBV5-1	ASSLQSSTDTQY
TRBJ2-1	TRBV11-3	ASSVSGRAGSYNEQF
TRBJ1-1	TRBV12-3/TRBV12-4	ASRRDRNTEAF
TRBJ1-3	TRBV7-2	ASSLDGLPNTIY
TRBJ1-2	TRBV4-2	ASSQRAGDVGYT
TRBJ2-1	TRBV7-3	ASSLSSSGSYNEQF